These 16 T cell receptor beta chains were sequenced from one sample in a study of shared clonotypes between healthy human individuals. Measured with immunoSEQ multiplex PCR; TCRdb has only the in-frame clones, and not every one. The sample includes under 600,000 clones, around 97% of them seen just once. The source material was naive CD4+ T cells sorted from blood. The subset here: CD45RA+ positively selected. Receptors were obtained from a woman younger than 45 in good health.

V usage is TRBV2 and J usage is TRBJ1-5; tentative D call: TRBD1 (5 bases). Germline CDR1 is SNHLY and CDR2 is FYNNEI. CDR3 length equals 16 residues. The V end was cut by 3 bases, the J end by 4 bases, with 16 bases between. DNA of the CDR3: TGTGCCAGCAGTGATCCCGGTGACAGATTAAATCAGCCCCAGCATTTT. Translation gives CASSDPGDRLNQPQHF. Variable domain in full (rest from reference TRBV2 and TRBJ1-5): EPEVTQTPSHQVTQMGQEVILRCVPISNHLYFYWYRQILGQKVEFLVSFYNNEISEKSEIFDDQFSVERPDGSNFTLKIRSTKLEDSAMYFCASSDPGDRLNQPQHFGDGTRLSIL.

V is TRBV25-1 and J is TRBJ1-1, with TRBD1 as a possible D gene (6 bases). The CDR3 loop spans 15 amino acids. Per germline, CDR1 MGHDK and CDR2 SYGVNS. Trimming removed 1 base at V and 4 bases at J, with 13 bases between. The CDR3 loop is CASSESQGYGTEAFF. For the CDR3, the DNA is TGTGCCAGCAGTGAATCTCAGGGGTACGGCACTGAAGCTTTCTTT.

The V gene is TRBV7-3, the J gene TRBJ2-7; tentatively, D is TRBD2 (6 bases). CDR3 length equals 13 residues. V lost 5 bases and J 5 bases, leaving 13 bases between the germline ends. The germline V gene has CDR1 SGHTA and CDR2 FQGTGA. The CDR3 loop is CASSRDRRDEQYF. Here the CDR3 DNA reads TGTGCCAGCAGCCGGGACCGGAGGGACGAGCAGTACTTC.

The chain has TRBV5-4 and TRBJ2-1, with TRBD2 matching 9 bases. The germline CDR1 and CDR2 sequences are SGHNT and YYREEE (reference sequence). The CDR3 spans 11 residues. The J segment lost 9 bases and the V segment lost 10 bases, leaving 5 bases of the junction unmatched. CDR3 sequence: CAVAGEGEQFF. CDR3 nucleotides: TGTGCCGTAGCGGGAGAGGGTGAGCAGTTCTTC. The variable domain in full, completed from reference TRBV5-4 and TRBJ2-1, reads ETGVTQSPTHLIKTRGQQVTLRCSSQSGHNTVSWYQQALGQGPQFIFQYYREEENGRGNFPPRFSGLQFPNYSSELNVNALELDDSALYLCAVAGEGEQFFGPGTRLTVL.

The rearrangement uses TRBV18 and TRBJ2-7; TRBD1 matches 11 bases. Germline V gives CDR1 KGHSH, CDR2 LQKENI. The CDR3 is made up of 15 amino acids. With 5 bases clipped from V and 5 bases from J, the junction kept 8 bases outside the gene matches. CDR3: CASSSGQGVRDEQYF. The DNA for the CDR3 is TGTGCCAGCTCATCGGGACAGGGGGTGAGGGACGAGCAGTACTTC.

This chain connects TRBV19 to TRBJ1-1; D remains ambiguous. V was clipped by 5 bases and J by 11 bases, with 21 bases between them. Germline V gene sequence: CDR1 LNHDA, CDR2 SQIVND (reference sequence). The CDR3 extends over 14 amino acids. This CDR3 is CASSEIQRKQTAFF. The CDR3, as DNA: TGTGCCAGTAGTGAGATACAGAGAAAGCAAACGGCTTTCTTT.

As for this clone: The same CDR3 also results from other DNA sequences found in this sample. The chain has TRBV28 and TRBJ2-5; tentatively, D is TRBD1 (6 bases). The CDR3 contains 13 residues. Between the trimmed V and J ends, which lost 4 bases and 2 bases, there was a span of 8 bases. Germline V gene data show CDR1 as MDHEN and CDR2 as SYDVKM. The DNA for the CDR3 is TGTGCCAGCAGTTCTGGACAGCAAGAGACCCAGTACTTC. It yields the protein CASSSGQQETQYF.

The chain is built from TRBV29-1 and TRBJ2-2; tentatively, D is TRBD2 (6 bases). Trimming stripped 4 bases from V and 1 base from J, with 7 bases between. CDR1 and CDR2 (germline): SQVTM, ANQGSEA. CDR3 size: 13 residues. The CDR3 DNA reads TGCAGCGTTGCCGGGAGGAACACCGGGGAGCTGTTTTTT. Amino acids: CSVAGRNTGELFF.

This clone was seen once. The V gene is TRBV6-6, the J gene TRBJ2-7; 13 positions agree with TRBD2. V shed 4 bases, J shed 5 bases, and the junction held 5 bases outside the gene matches. Germline V gene lookup returns CDR1 MNHNY and CDR2 SVGAGI (reference sequence). The CDR3 is made up of 15 amino acids. CDR3 amino acids: CASSFWTSGSHEQYF. CDR3 DNA sequence: TGTGCCAGCAGTTTCTGGACTAGCGGGAGTCACGAGCAGTACTTC.

V is TRBV7-3 and J is TRBJ2-2; TRBD2 matches at 12 bases. The CDR3 totals 16 residues. CDR1 is SGHTA and CDR2 is FQGTGA in the germline V gene. J was trimmed by 7 bases and V by 5 bases; bases with no gene match: 8. The CDR3 is CASSPSSGRAVGELFF. The CDR3 DNA follows: TGTGCCAGCAGCCCCTCTAGCGGGAGGGCCGTCGGGGAGCTGTTTTTT.

The rearrangement joins TRBV10-3 to TRBJ2-7, with D perhaps matching TRBD2 (6 bases). V lost 4 bases and J 3 bases, leaving 10 bases between the germline ends. Germline CDR1 reads ENHRY; CDR2 reads SYGVKD. The CDR3 covers 13 residues. CDR3 loop: CAISGGEFYEQYF. CDR3 coding DNA: TGTGCCATCAGTGGGGGGGAATTCTACGAGCAGTACTTC.

This chain links TRBV6-1 with TRBJ1-2, with D possibly matching TRBD1 (6 bases). V shed 4 bases and J shed 7 bases, with 13 bases lying between them. Germline CDR1 is MNHNS and CDR2 is SASEGT. The CDR3 extends over 13 amino acids. This chain's CDR3 is CASSVPGVGGYTF. CDR3 DNA: TGTGCCAGCAGTGTTCCAGGGGTTGGTGGCTACACCTTC.

This chain links TRBV27 with TRBJ1-4; a possible D gene is TRBD1 (6 bases). The germline gives CDR1 MNHEY, CDR2 SMNVEV (reference sequence). CDR3 size: 16 residues. Between the trimmed V and J ends, which lost 3 bases and 3 bases, there was a span of 14 bases. The chain's CDR3 is CASSFYSGGANEKLFF. CDR3 DNA: TGTGCCAGCAGTTTCTATAGTGGGGGCGCTAATGAAAAACTGTTTTTT.

The genes are TRBV7-9 and TRBJ1-2; D not resolved. CDR3 length: 13 residues. V dropped 2 bases and J dropped 5 bases, with 9 bases sitting between them. Germline CDR1 is SEHNR and CDR2 is FQNEAQ (reference sequence). CDR3 nucleotide sequence: TGTGCCAGCAGCTTATCTGATCAGTATGGCTACACCTTC. Protein: CASSLSDQYGYTF.

DNA of the CDR3: TGCGCCAGCAGCGTTTCTAGCGGAGCGAACACCGGGGAGCTGTTTTTT. This translates into CASSVSSGANTGELFF. The genes are TRBV5-1 and TRBJ2-2; 7 bases agree with TRBD2. There are 16 residues in the CDR3. The V gene end was trimmed by 4 bases and the J gene end by 0 bases; junction bases not matched to a gene: 6. The germline CDR1 and CDR2 sequences are SGHRS and YFSETQ.

The genes are TRBV28 and TRBJ2-1, with 7 bases aligning to TRBD1. Germline V gene data show CDR1 as MDHEN and CDR2 as SYDVKM. The V gene end was trimmed by 6 bases and the J gene end by 4 bases; junction bases not matched to a gene: 6. The CDR3 contains 14 residues. CDR3 DNA sequence: TGTGCCAGCAGGTCCGGGACAGTATACAATGAGCAGTTCTTC. Protein product: CASRSGTVYNEQFF.